This entry lists 19 T cell receptor beta chains sequenced from one sample in a study of cytomegalovirus exposure and HLA in healthy donors (dated by TCRdb to 2016 to 2017). Receptor amplification or capture employed the immunoSEQ multiplex PCR assay. The multiplex PCR relied on a mix of 60 forward primers for TCR Vbeta segments and 13 reverse primers for TCR Jbeta segments. What TCRdb holds here is the immuneACCESS table cut down to in-frame rearrangements. Part of the clones is not present; checked against another copy, under half of the missing clones reflect an unresolved V gene, and the others are unexplained. This sample holds tens of thousands of clones; roughly 72% were observed only once. 11% of the sample goes to the ten largest clones. The sequenced sample consisted of PBMCs. These receptor sequences come from a woman aged 40 to 50 in good health and CMV-seropositive.

The chain has TRBV7-9 and TRBJ1-4; D unclear. In germline, CDR1 is SEHNR, CDR2 FQNEAQ (reference sequence). CDR3 size: 16 residues. V was cut by 0 bases and J by 0 bases, with 8 bases left in between. Here the CDR3 DNA reads TGTGCCAGCAGCTTAGCCACAAAAGCAACTAATGAAAAACTGTTTTTT. This gives the protein CASSLATKATNEKLFF.

In its sample, this clone was seen a few times. The chain carries TRBV5-1 and TRBJ2-5, with 7 bases that match TRBD2. This CDR3 has 16 amino acids. Germline lookup yields CDR1 SGHRS and CDR2 YFSETQ. V dropped 1 base and J dropped 0; count of bases not matched to a gene: 6. The CDR3 bases are TGCGCCAGCAGCTTGTTGGGCGGGAGCAACCAAGAGACCCAGTACTTC. The encoded protein is CASSLLGGSNQETQYF.

V gene TRBV5-1 combines with J gene TRBJ1-5; 9 bases match TRBD1. This CDR3 comprises 14 residues. In germline, CDR1 is SGHRS, CDR2 YFSETQ. V lost 5 bases, J lost 6 bases, and 6 bases stayed unmatched. In DNA form, the CDR3 reads TGCGCCAGCAGTCCCGGGACAGGGAGTCAGCCCCAGCATTTT. Encoded protein: CASSPGTGSQPQHF.

This clone is a singleton in its sample. The chain joins TRBV9 to TRBJ2-1; 8 bases agree with TRBD2. This CDR3 is 15 amino acids long. Trimming took 0 bases from V and 8 from J; bases not matched to a gene: 7. Germline assignment: CDR1 SGDLS and CDR2 YYNGEE. Written as DNA, the CDR3 is TGTGCCAGCAGCGTAGGACGGGAGGGCCTCGATGAGCAGTTCTTC. Encoded protein: CASSVGREGLDEQFF.

J is TRBJ2-1 and V is TRBV5-1; 12 positions match TRBD2. The CDR3 has 17 residues. The J segment lost 2 bases and the V segment lost 4 bases, leaving 7 bases of the junction unmatched. Germline V CDR1 and CDR2: SGHRS, YFSETQ. CDR3 region: CASSLLGLAGTYNEQFF. CDR3 coding DNA: TGCGCCAGCAGCCTATTAGGACTAGCGGGGACCTACAATGAGCAGTTCTTC. The full variable domain, in which reference TRBV5-1 and TRBJ2-1 provide the parts outside the CDR3, is KAGVTQTPRYLIKTRGQQVTLSCSPISGHRSVSWYQQTPGQGLQFLFEYFSETQRNKGNFPGRFSGRQFSNSRSEMNVSTLELGDSALYLCASSLLGLAGTYNEQFFGPGTRLTVL.

This clone has more than one count but fewer than ten. The V call is TRBV9, the J call TRBJ2-7, with 10 bases matching TRBD2. The CDR3 is 15 residues long. Germline assignment: CDR1 SGDLS and CDR2 YYNGEE. With 0 bases clipped from V and 3 bases from J, the junction kept 3 bases outside the gene matches. The CDR3 loop reads CASSVGPSGGYEQYF. In nucleotides, the CDR3 is TGTGCCAGCAGCGTAGGGCCTAGCGGGGGCTACGAGCAGTACTTC.

The CDR3 is CASSWTGGSPLHF. In DNA form, the CDR3 reads TGTGCCAGCAGCTGGACAGGGGGATCACCCCTCCACTTT. The V gene is TRBV5-6, the J gene TRBJ1-6; 10 bases agree with TRBD1. The CDR3 extends over 13 amino acids. The ends lost 3 bases at V and 10 bases at J; junction bases unmatched: 1. Germline-derived CDR1 and CDR2 are SGHDT and YYEEEE.

This clone occurred a few times. The J gene is TRBJ1-4, the V gene TRBV5-1, with TRBD1 identical over 7 bases. With V trimmed by 4 bases and J by 0 bases, 3 bases remained unmatched. The germline V gene has CDR1 SGHRS and CDR2 YFSETQ. The CDR3 is 15 amino acids. CDR3 protein: CASSTQGATNEKLFF. The CDR3 coding sequence is TGCGCCAGCAGCACCCAGGGGGCAACTAATGAAAAACTGTTTTTT.

The V and J genes are TRBV28 and TRBJ1-5, with a weak D call TRBD1 (6 bases). The CDR3 is 14 amino acids. V lost 6 bases to trimming and J lost 5 bases, with 14 bases between them. CDR1 MDHEN and CDR2 SYDVKM come from the germline V gene. DNA for the CDR3: TGTGCCAGCAGATTTCCACAGGGAGATCAGCCCCAGCATTTT. Amino acids: CASRFPQGDQPQHF.

CDR3 sequence reads: CASSPQPDRVYEQYF. CDR3 DNA sequence: TGCGCCAGCAGCCCCCAACCAGACAGGGTGTACGAGCAGTACTTC. This rearrangement joins TRBV4-1 to TRBJ2-7, with TRBD1 identical over 7 bases. Germline CDR1 is MGHRA and CDR2 is YSYEKL. Losses at the gene ends were 4 bases for V and 4 bases for J; bases not matched to a gene: 10. CDR3 length: 15 residues.

This chain uses TRBV5-4 with TRBJ2-7, with 12 bases aligning to TRBD2. The J segment lost 5 bases and the V segment lost 3 bases, leaving 15 bases of the junction unmatched. This CDR3 is 18 amino acids long. Germline V gives CDR1 SGHNT, CDR2 YYREEE (reference sequence). The CDR3 bases are TGTGCCAGCAGCTCCCCTGCTAGCGGGAGGGCCAGGTCCGACGAGCAGTACTTC. Amino acids: CASSSPASGRARSDEQYF.

The chain has TRBV7-2 and TRBJ1-2, with 8 bases that match TRBD1. This CDR3 contains 13 residues. Looked up from germline, CDR1 is SGHTA and CDR2 is FQGNSA. Losses at the gene ends were 4 bases for V and 8 bases for J; bases not matched to a gene: 6. The CDR3 DNA follows: TGTGCCAGCAGCTCGGACAGGGTGAAGGGCTACACCTTC. Its protein product is CASSSDRVKGYTF. Full variable domain (rest looked up from reference TRBV7-2 and TRBJ1-2): GAGVSQSPSNKVTEKGKDVELRCDPISGHTALYWYRQSLGQGLEFLIYFQGNSAPDKSGLPSDRFSAERTGGSVSTLTIQRTQQEDSAVYLCASSSDRVKGYTFGSGTRLTVV.

CDR3 residues: CASSYSGTSGTHSYEQYF. The CDR3 bases are TGTGCCAGCAGTTATTCGGGAACTAGCGGGACCCACTCCTACGAGCAGTACTTC. This sequence joins TRBV6-4 and TRBJ2-7; 10 nucleotides agree with TRBD2. The germline V gene has CDR1 MRHNA and CDR2 SNTAGT. Unmatched junction bases numbered 13, after V lost 5 bases and J lost 0 bases. This CDR3 has 18 residues.

V usage is TRBV19 and J usage is TRBJ1-6; the D gene is possibly TRBD1 (5 bases). This CDR3 has 13 residues. V lost 5 bases, J lost 7 bases, and 9 bases lay in between. The germline CDR1 and CDR2 sequences are LNHDA and SQIVND (reference sequence). This CDR3 reads CASSPDRNSPLHF. The DNA of the CDR3 is TGTGCCAGTAGTCCAGACAGAAATTCACCCCTCCACTTT. Variable domain in full (rest from reference TRBV19 and TRBJ1-6): DGGITQSPKYLFRKEGQNVTLSCEQNLNHDAMYWYRQDPGQGLRLIYYSQIVNDFQKGDIAEGYSVSREKKESFPLTVTSAQKNPTAFYLCASSPDRNSPLHFGNGTRLTVT.

The chain uses TRBV7-2 and TRBJ1-2; TRBD1 agrees at 7 bases. Germline V gene data show CDR1 as SGHTA and CDR2 as FQGNSA. The CDR3 spans 14 residues. V was pared by 4 bases and J by 8 bases, with 10 bases of the junction left unmatched. The CDR3 reads CASSSRTGVDGYTF. The CDR3 DNA reads as TGTGCCAGCAGCTCCCGGACAGGAGTTGACGGCTACACCTTC.

V usage is TRBV7-9 and J usage is TRBJ1-2; weak D call: TRBD1 (6 bases). Trimming pared 11 bases from V and 7 bases from J, leaving 11 bases between. This CDR3 contains 10 residues. Germline V gene lookup returns CDR1 SEHNR and CDR2 FQNEAQ (reference sequence). The CDR3 DNA reads as TGTGCCCTGAGGGGGGGTGGCTACACCTTC. Protein: CALRGGGYTF. The variable domain in full, completed from reference TRBV7-9 and TRBJ1-2, reads DTGVSQNPRHKITKRGQNVTFRCDPISEHNRLYWYRQTLGQGPEFLTYFQNEAQLEKSRLLSDRFSAERPKGSFSTLEIQRTEQGDSAMYLCALRGGGYTFGSGTRLTVV.

The V and J genes are TRBV28 and TRBJ2-5, with 10 bases lining up with TRBD2. There are 18 residues in the CDR3. J gave up 2 bases and V 3 bases, and 12 bases lay outside the gene matches. Germline V gives CDR1 MDHEN, CDR2 SYDVKM. DNA for the CDR3: TGTGCCAGCAGTTTCGGTCTAGCGGGGGTCCGTAAACAAGAGACCCAGTACTTC. Its translation: CASSFGLAGVRKQETQYF. The whole variable domain, remainder taken from reference TRBV28 and TRBJ2-5, is DVKVTQSSRYLVKRTGEKVFLECVQDMDHENMFWYRQDPGLGLRLIYFSYDVKMKEKGDIPEGYSVSREKKERFSLILESASTNQTSMYLCASSFGLAGVRKQETQYFGPGTRLLVL.

The CDR3 protein is CASSLDRDYTEAFF. The DNA of the CDR3 is TGTGCCAGCAGCTTAGACAGGGATTACACTGAAGCTTTCTTT. V and J are TRBV11-1 and TRBJ1-1; a possible D gene is TRBD1 (6 bases). The CDR3 runs to 14 residues. Germline CDR1 is SGHAT and CDR2 is FQDESV (reference sequence). Trimming left V 1 base short and J 3 bases short, with 9 bases between.

The CDR3 nucleotides read TGTGCCAGCAGGACCCCATCAGGGTATCAGCCCCAGCATTTT. Its translation: CASRTPSGYQPQHF. V usage is TRBV28 and J usage is TRBJ1-5, with a possible D match to TRBD1 (5 bases). Germline V gives CDR1 MDHEN, CDR2 SYDVKM. This CDR3 region has 14 residues. V lost 6 bases, J lost 5 bases, and 14 bases lay in between.